These 17 T cell receptor beta chains came from one sample sequenced in a study of tumor-infiltrating lymphocytes in primary liver carcinoma. TCR beta cDNA came from about 0.55 ug total RNA, primed with a constant-region primer. Employing slightly modified ARM-PCR, three nested multiplex PCR rounds were run, and these gave rise to the TCR beta libraries. Forward primers for TRBV1-TRBV30 and a C-beta reverse primer served the first two PCR rounds, at around 9 cycles each. Using its own MiXCR run on the multiplex PCR reads, TCRdb lists one record per CDR3 protein. The profile covers roughly 330,000 distinct CDR3 sequences, with less than 65% appearing a single time and under 8.5% taken by the ten largest. The source of the blood RNA was unsorted whole blood, and germline DNA was extracted as well. The sequenced sample consisted of peripheral blood. All receptors come from a man aged 40-55 years with primary liver carcinoma and hepatitis B virus infection.

CDR3 in amino acids: CASSFLQAAGEQYF. The CDR3 nucleotides read TGTGCCAGCAGTTTCCTACAGGCCGCAGGCGAGCAGTACTTC. The chain couples TRBV5-6 to TRBJ2-7, with a weak D call TRBD1 (5 bases). The germline V gene encodes CDR1 SGHDT and CDR2 YYEEEE. This CDR3 spans 14 amino acids. V lost 5 bases, J lost 6 bases, and 18 bases lay in between.

The J gene is TRBJ1-2, the V gene TRBV29-1; D unresolved. The CDR3 contains 13 residues. The germline gives CDR1 SQVTM, CDR2 ANQGSEA. Trimming removed 3 bases from V and 7 bases from J, with 15 bases in between. The CDR3 DNA reads TGCAGCGTTGAGGCCAGCGGGTTAGCTGGCTACACCTTC. Protein: CSVEASGLAGYTF. The full variable domain, its missing parts supplied by reference TRBV29-1 and TRBJ1-2, is SAVISQKPSRDICQRGTSLTIQCQVDSQVTMMFWYRQQPGQSLTLIATANQGSEATYESGFVIDKFPISRPNLTFSTLTVSNMSPEDSSIYLCSVEASGLAGYTFGSGTRLTVV.

On this clonotype: The junction departs from the called germline gene at one end, perhaps through a read error. The CDR3 here is CANSLVFWGNANTGELFF. Here the CDR3 DNA reads TGTGCCAACAGTTTAGTTTTTTGGGGAAACGCGAACACCGGGGAGCTGTTTTTT. This sequence joins TRBV28 and TRBJ2-2, with D uncertain. There are 18 residues in the CDR3. The germline CDR1 and CDR2 sequences are MDHEN and SYDVKM.

Note on this clonotype: A read error may produce the germline difference seen at one junction end. CDR3 DNA sequence: TGTGCCAGCAGCTTAAACAGCCTTCCCTACGAGGAGTACTTC. It codes for CASSLNSLPYEEYF. V gene TRBV11-2 combines with J gene TRBJ2-7; D is uncertain. The CDR3 extends over 14 amino acids. Germline CDR1 is SGHAT and CDR2 is FQNNGV.

The chain has TRBV12-3 or TRBV12-4 and TRBJ2-1; D not resolved. Trimming removed 3 bases at V and 10 bases at J, with 10 bases between. The CDR3 contains 12 residues. The CDR3 region is CASSLFGVEQFF. The CDR3 DNA is TGTGCCAGCAGTTTGTTTGGTGTGGAGCAGTTCTTC.

This clonotype was seen just once. It may be a read error: a sequence one base away is much more abundant. The chain carries TRBV10-3 and TRBJ2-2, with 7 positions matching TRBD2. CDR1 and CDR2 from the germline V gene are ENHRY and SYGVKD. This CDR3 has 14 amino acids. The CDR3 bases are TGTGCCACCCGGGAGGACACGAACGCCGGGGAGCTGTTTTTT. As protein: CATREDTNAGELFF.

CDR3 in DNA: TGTGCCAGCAGCGTAGTTTTTGCGACTCCCGACTACGAGCAGTACTTC. This codes for CASSVVFATPDYEQYF. The V call is TRBV9, the J call TRBJ2-7; no definite D call. The CDR3 is made up of 16 amino acids. The V end lost 0 bases, the J end lost 3 bases, and 16 bases lay between the germline ends. Germline values: CDR1 SGDLS, CDR2 YYNGEE.

J is TRBJ2-1 and V is TRBV10-3; TRBD2 agrees at 7 bases. Per the germline V gene, CDR1 is ENHRY and CDR2 is SYGVKD. V was clipped by 3 bases and J by 8 bases; unmatched bases: 10. The CDR3 length is 15 residues. Here the CDR3 reads CAISDVGGPRDEQFF. Written as DNA, the CDR3 is TGTGCCATCAGTGATGTGGGAGGGCCTAGGGATGAGCAGTTCTTC.

A single count supports this clonotype. A clone one base away is much larger, so this may be a read error. The rearrangement joins TRBV6-1 to TRBJ1-1, with a weak D call TRBD1 (5 bases). Germline V gene sequence: CDR1 MNHNS, CDR2 SASEGT. There are 16 residues in the CDR3. This chain's CDR3 is CASLFGTALMNTETFF. The CDR3 DNA reads TGTGCCAGTTTATTCGGGACGGCCTTAATGAACACTGAAACTTTCTTT.

On this clonotype itself: An end of the junction does not agree with germline; a read error may underlie this. V usage is TRBV6-5 and J usage is TRBJ2-2; a weak D match, TRBD2 (5 bases). Germline lookup yields CDR1 MNHEY and CDR2 SVGAGI. CDR3 length: 13 residues. The CDR3 bases are TGTGCCAGCACCCGGGATATCACCGGTGAGCTGTTTTTT. Protein: CASTRDITGELFF.

Turning to this clonotype: This sequence may be a read error, since a much larger clone differs from it by one base. This chain joins TRBV7-8 and TRBJ2-1; D is undetermined. The CDR3 contains 14 residues. Germline CDR1 reads SGHVS; CDR2 reads FQNEAQ. The CDR3 reads CASSSESSFNEQFF. The CDR3 DNA reads TGTGCCAGCAGCTCCGAAAGCTCCTTCAATGAGCAGTTCTTC.

On this clonotype: An end of the junction does not agree with germline; a read error may underlie this. This chain links TRBV4-2 with TRBJ2-3, with 9 bases matching TRBD2. There are 17 residues in the CDR3. Germline lookup yields CDR1 LGHNA and CDR2 YNFKEQ. Written as DNA, the CDR3 is TGTGCTAGCAGCCAAGATTGGAGGACTAGCGACATAGACACGCAGTATTTT. Translated: CASSQDWRTSDIDTQYF.

This clonotype appeared once. At one of its ends the junction is not consistent with the germline gene, which may arise from a read error. This chain uses TRBV11-2 with TRBJ2-7; TRBD1 matches 7 bases. Germline CDR1 SGHAT, CDR2 FQNNGV. The length of the CDR3 is 14 residues. CDR3 region: CAGSLGTEGYEQYF. The CDR3 DNA reads TGTGCCGGCAGCCTCGGGACAGAGGGCTACGAGCAGTACTTC.

This clonotype showed up just once. The junction departs from germline at one end; a sequencing error may be responsible. The chain uses TRBV5-4 and TRBJ2-2, with D perhaps TRBD2 (5 bases). Germline loops: CDR1 SGHNT, CDR2 YYREEE (reference sequence). This CDR3 has 15 residues. CDR3 nucleotide sequence: TGTGCCAGCAGCTCCGGACTTGAGAACACCTGGGAGCTGTTTTTT. This gives the protein CASSSGLENTWELFF.

In regard to this clonotype: One end of the junction fails to match germline, which may point to a read error. This chain joins TRBV11-2 and TRBJ2-1; 7 bases are a match to TRBD2. The germline gives CDR1 SGHAT, CDR2 FQNNGV. The CDR3 loop spans 14 amino acids. The CDR3 sequence: CASSLSGSLNGQSF. CDR3 coding DNA: TGTGCCAGCAGCCTTAGCGGGTCGCTCAATGGGCAGTCCTTC.

This clonotype was observed many times. This chain uses TRBV11-2 with TRBJ1-6; D remains unclear. Germline V gene sequence: CDR1 SGHAT, CDR2 FQNNGV. V lost 5 bases to trimming and J lost 11 bases, with 16 bases between them. This CDR3 spans 14 amino acids. The CDR3 DNA reads as TGTGCCAGCAGCCTCGCCACGACGGCAGCACCCCTCCACTTT. Protein sequence: CASSLATTAAPLHF.

The sample holds a few counts of this clonotype. The V call is TRBV5-6, the J call TRBJ1-5; no clear D gene. V lost 4 bases and J 1 base, leaving 15 bases between the germline ends. The CDR3 covers 16 residues. CDR1 is SGHDT, CDR2 YYEEEE, per germline. CDR3 sequence reads: CASSAGPTVSNQPQHF. The CDR3 DNA follows: TGTGCCAGCAGCGCCGGCCCGACCGTGAGCAATCAGCCCCAGCATTTT.